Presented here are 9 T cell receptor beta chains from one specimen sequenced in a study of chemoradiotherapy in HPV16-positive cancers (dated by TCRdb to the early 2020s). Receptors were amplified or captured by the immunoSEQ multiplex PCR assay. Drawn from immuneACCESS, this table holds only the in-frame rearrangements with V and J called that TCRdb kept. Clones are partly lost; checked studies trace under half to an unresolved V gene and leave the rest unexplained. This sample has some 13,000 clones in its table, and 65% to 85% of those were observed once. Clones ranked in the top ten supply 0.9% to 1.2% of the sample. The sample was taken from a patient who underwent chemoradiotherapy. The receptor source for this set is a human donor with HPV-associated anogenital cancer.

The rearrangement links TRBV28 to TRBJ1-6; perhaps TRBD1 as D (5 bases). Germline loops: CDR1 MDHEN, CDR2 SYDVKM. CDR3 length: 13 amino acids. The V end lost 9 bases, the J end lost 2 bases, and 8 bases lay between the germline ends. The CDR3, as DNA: TGTGCCAGTCGACAGACCTATAATTCACCCCTCCACTTT. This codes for CASRQTYNSPLHF.

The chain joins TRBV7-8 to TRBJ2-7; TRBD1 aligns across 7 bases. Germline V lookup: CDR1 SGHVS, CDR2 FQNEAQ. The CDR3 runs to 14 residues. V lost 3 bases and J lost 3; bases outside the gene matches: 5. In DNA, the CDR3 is TGTGCCAGCAGCTTTGGGACAGACAGCTACGAGCAGTACTTC. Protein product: CASSFGTDSYEQYF.

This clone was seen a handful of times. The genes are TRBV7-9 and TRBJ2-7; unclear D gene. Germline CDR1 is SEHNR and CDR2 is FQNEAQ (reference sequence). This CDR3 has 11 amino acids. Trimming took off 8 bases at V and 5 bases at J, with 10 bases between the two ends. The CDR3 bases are TGTGCCAGCGTACGTCAAGACGAGCAGTACTTC. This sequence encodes CASVRQDEQYF.

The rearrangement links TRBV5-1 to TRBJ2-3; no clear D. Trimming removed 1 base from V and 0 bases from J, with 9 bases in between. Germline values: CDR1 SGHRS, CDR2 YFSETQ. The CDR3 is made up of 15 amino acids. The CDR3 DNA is TGCGCCAGCAGCTTGTTCACCCCGAGCACAGATACGCAGTATTTT. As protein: CASSLFTPSTDTQYF.

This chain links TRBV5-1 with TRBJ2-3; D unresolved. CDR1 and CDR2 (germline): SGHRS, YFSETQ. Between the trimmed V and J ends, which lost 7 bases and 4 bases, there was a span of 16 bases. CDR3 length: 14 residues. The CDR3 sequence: CASLDPGGADTQYF. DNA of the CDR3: TGCGCCAGCCTGGACCCTGGTGGCGCAGATACGCAGTATTTT.

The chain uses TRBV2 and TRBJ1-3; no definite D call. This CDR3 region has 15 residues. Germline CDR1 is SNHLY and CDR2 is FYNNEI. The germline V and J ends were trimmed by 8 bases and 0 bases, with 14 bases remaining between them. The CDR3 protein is CASLLDVSSGNTIYF. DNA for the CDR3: TGTGCCAGCCTCTTGGACGTTAGCTCTGGAAACACCATATATTTT. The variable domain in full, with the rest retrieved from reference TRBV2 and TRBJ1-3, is EPEVTQTPSHQVTQMGQEVILRCVPISNHLYFYWYRQILGQKVEFLVSFYNNEISEKSEIFDDQFSVERPDGSNFTLKIRSTKLEDSAMYFCASLLDVSSGNTIYFGEGSWLTVV.

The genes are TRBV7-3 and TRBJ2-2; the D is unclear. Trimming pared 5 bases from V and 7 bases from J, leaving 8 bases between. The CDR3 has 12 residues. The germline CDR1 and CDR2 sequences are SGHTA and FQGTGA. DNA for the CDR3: TGTGCCAGCAGCCCTCTCAACGGGGAGCTGTTTTTT. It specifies CASSPLNGELFF. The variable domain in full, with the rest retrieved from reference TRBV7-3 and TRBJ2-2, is GAGVSQTPSNKVTEKGKYVELRCDPISGHTALYWYRQSLGQGPEFLIYFQGTGAADDSGLPNDRFFAVRPEGSVSTLKIQRTERGDSAVYLCASSPLNGELFFGEGSRLTVL.

CDR3 coding DNA: TGTGCCAGCAGCCGGACTAGCGGGGGGGCGAACACCGGGGAGCTGTTTTTT. This encodes CASSRTSGGANTGELFF. The chain has TRBV7-2 and TRBJ2-2; 15 positions agree with TRBD2. This CDR3 has 17 residues. The junction had 1 base not matched to a gene; V was cut back by 5 bases and J by 0 bases. CDR1 and CDR2 (germline): SGHTA, FQGNSA.

In DNA form, the CDR3 reads TGCAGCGTTGAAGAGGCCTCGGGTCCCTATACGCAGTATTTT. Translating it yields CSVEEASGPYTQYF. The chain links TRBV29-1 to TRBJ2-3; D ambiguous. Trimming shortened V by 0 bases and J by 7 bases, and 14 bases separated the two germline ends. The germline V gene has CDR1 SQVTM and CDR2 ANQGSEA. The CDR3 runs 14 residues.